This section outlines one T cell receptor beta chain sequence together with its context. What it binds is unknown. The PCR was carried out with 60 Vbeta primers and 13 Jbeta primers. Sequenced by immunoSEQ multiplex PCR; TCRdb stores in-frame clones only, minus some. Counted here are over 70,000 clones, around two thirds occurring once; the ten biggest clones make up about 10%. The sample originates from a study of cytomegalovirus exposure and HLA in healthy donors. Study results and limitations: The study assumed roughly uniform donor sequencing depth for presence/absence analyses. In a later analysis, a genetic analysis reported fewer productive-TCR N-insertions in an Asian-associated ancestry cluster than the cohort average.

The CDR3 totals 14 residues. The trim removed 2 bases at V and 3 bases at J, leaving 4 bases unmatched. Germline CDR1 is WNHNN and CDR2 is SYGVQD (reference sequence). Specimen: PBMCs. This TCR came from a human donor in good health. This chain joins TRBV10-1 and TRBJ2-7; 7 bases are shared with TRBD1. The CDR3 loop reads CASSEDREGYEQYF. The CDR3, as DNA: TGCGCCAGCAGTGAGGACAGGGAAGGCTACGAGCAGTACTTC.